This T cell receptor (beta chain) stems from a study of shared clonotypes between healthy human individuals. Repertoires were generated with immunoSEQ multiplex PCR, while TCRdb's copy carries only in-frame clones and drops some. Altogether around 610,000 clones are present, around 96% being singletons, with the ten largest covering 0.11%. Germline V CDR1 and CDR2: SGDLS, YYNGEE. The CDR3 is 15 residues long. V lost 4 bases and J 5 bases, leaving 16 bases between the germline ends. Naive CD8 cells lacked CD45RO and underwent positive selection for CCR7, leaving out terminally differentiated effector memory CD45RA+ cells.

The TCR sequence derives from a woman in her 30s in good health. The chain uses TRBV9 and TRBJ2-1, with D maybe TRBD2 (5 bases). The specimen sequenced was naive CD8+ T cells sorted from blood. CDR3 coding DNA: TGTGCCAGCAGCTCCCCTAAGAGGAGGCACAATGAGCAGTTCTTC. It encodes CASSSPKRRHNEQFF.